The rows below give T cell receptor beta chains drawn from one sample of a study of blood T cell repertoires in COVID-19. The table came from immunoSEQ multiplex PCR; TCRdb's copy has only in-frame clones and leaves some out. The data contain over 150,000 clones, 84% of them singletons. Sequencing was performed on peripheral blood. Receptors originate from a man aged 18 to 30 with active or convalescent COVID-19. CDR3s include the opening cysteine and the closing phenylalanine or tryptophan. Each record gives: D gene, clone size, J gene, V gene, CDR3 protein, CDR3 DNA. D genes are given only for firm matches. Not all rows give a size; the values are once, few, many and, for expanded clones, a class.

>TRBD1|once|TRBJ1-2|TRBV5-8
CASSPYGQGAWYGYTF
TGTGCCAGCAGCCCGTACGGACAGGGTGCTTGGTATGGCTACACCTTC
>NA|NA|TRBJ2-3|TRBV2
CASKRQPYTDTQYF
TGTGCCAGCAAGAGGCAACCCTACACAGATACGCAGTATTTT
>NA|NA|TRBJ2-5|TRBV7-2
CASSLEGRETQYF
TGTGCCAGCAGCTTAGAGGGGAGGGAGACCCAGTACTTC
>TRBD1|NA|TRBJ2-5|TRBV5-4
CASSSGQGSVETQYF
TGTGCCAGCAGCTCGGGACAGGGATCGGTTGAGACCCAGTACTTC
>NA|NA|TRBJ1-2|TRBV6-2/TRBV6-3
CASSQAISNYGYTF
TGTGCCAGCAGCCAAGCCATATCTAACTATGGCTACACCTTC
>NA|NA|TRBJ1-2|TRBV27
CASSRDGTYYGYTF
TGTGCCAGCAGTCGAGACGGGACATACTATGGCTACACCTTC
>NA|few|TRBJ1-4|TRBV19
CASKFQGDEKLFF
TGTGCCAGCAAATTCCAAGGGGATGAAAAACTGTTTTTT
>NA|NA|TRBJ2-2|TRBV9
CASSVLSVGELFF
TGTGCCAGCAGCGTACTAAGCGTCGGGGAGCTGTTTTTT
>TRBD1|NA|TRBJ2-2|TRBV5-1
CASRRQGDTGELFF
TGCGCCAGCAGGAGACAGGGAGACACCGGGGAGCTGTTTTTT
>NA|NA|TRBJ2-7|TRBV29-1
CSVDVRTYEQYF
TGCAGCGTTGATGTCAGGACCTACGAGCAGTACTTC
>NA|NA|TRBJ1-5|TRBV19
CASSISFSNQPQHF
TGTGCCAGTAGTATATCGTTTAGCAATCAGCCCCAGCATTTT
>NA|NA|TRBJ2-3|TRBV20-1
CSASIPGTDTQYF
TGCAGTGCTAGTATTCCGGGGACAGATACGCAGTATTTT
>NA|NA|TRBJ2-7|TRBV7-2
CASSFRGSYEQYF
TGTGCCAGCAGCTTCAGGGGCTCCTACGAGCAGTACTTC
>NA|NA|TRBJ2-1|TRBV7-2
CASSLGLDNEQFF
TGTGCCAGCAGCTTAGGGTTAGACAATGAGCAGTTCTTC
>NA|once|TRBJ1-4|TRBV29-1
CSVHRDQKVFF
TGCAGCGTCCACCGGGATCAAAAGGTGTTTTTT
>NA|NA|TRBJ2-3|TRBV7-2
CASSQNTGRGTDTQYF
TGTGCCAGCAGCCAAAACACAGGGCGGGGCACAGATACGCAGTATTTT
>TRBD2|NA|TRBJ2-1|TRBV6-5
CASSYSHTSGDNEQFF
TGTGCCAGCAGTTACTCCCACACTAGCGGTGACAATGAGCAGTTCTTC
>TRBD2|NA|TRBJ2-7|TRBV5-1
CASSLTTLADYEQYF
TGCGCCAGCAGCTTGACGACGCTAGCGGACTACGAGCAGTACTTC
>TRBD2|NA|TRBJ2-3|TRBV10-3
CAIREPGGTDTQYF
TGTGCCATCAGGGAACCCGGGGGGACAGATACGCAGTATTTT
>TRBD1|NA|TRBJ1-4|TRBV10-3
CAISDLDREGDEKLFF
TGTGCCATCAGTGATCTGGACAGGGAGGGCGATGAAAAACTGTTTTTT
>NA|once|TRBJ2-7|TRBV19
CASSPDMSYEQYF
TGTGCCAGTAGTCCGGACATGTCCTACGAGCAGTACTTC
>NA|NA|TRBJ2-2|TRBV15
CATSILGRNTGELFF
TGTGCCACCAGCATCCTTGGGCGGAACACCGGGGAGCTGTTTTTT
>TRBD1|NA|TRBJ2-5|TRBV5-6
CASSLQGSGETQYF
TGTGCCAGCAGCTTACAGGGGTCTGGGGAGACCCAGTACTTC
>NA|NA|TRBJ1-1|TRBV3-1/TRBV3-2
CASSQGAISNTEAFF
TGTGCCAGCAGCCAAGGGGCTATCAGTAACACTGAAGCTTTCTTT
>TRBD2|once|TRBJ2-7|TRBV3-1/TRBV3-2
CASSEGGTSGYEQYF
TGTGCCAGCAGCGAAGGCGGGACTAGCGGGTACGAGCAGTACTTC
>TRBD2|NA|TRBJ2-1|TRBV4-2
CASSPGLAGPEQFF
TGTGCCAGCAGCCCGGGACTAGCGGGGCCTGAGCAGTTCTTC
>TRBD2|NA|TRBJ2-7|TRBV4-2
CASSHGGGEQYF
TGTGCCAGCAGCCATGGGGGGGGAGAGCAGTACTTC
>NA|NA|TRBJ1-3|TRBV3-1/TRBV3-2
CASSQVWGRGGNTIYF
TGTGCCAGCAGCCAAGTGTGGGGGCGCGGAGGAAACACCATATATTTT
>NA|NA|TRBJ1-1|TRBV6-5
CASSYSGGAYTEAFF
TGTGCCAGCAGTTACTCTGGGGGCGCGTACACTGAAGCTTTCTTT
>NA|NA|TRBJ1-6|TRBV3-1/TRBV3-2
CASSQGHFLRVDSPLHF
TGTGCCAGCAGCCAAGGGCACTTTTTGAGGGTCGATTCACCCCTCCACTTT
>TRBD1|NA|TRBJ2-1|TRBV2
CASSGDRGSYNEQFF
TGTGCCAGCAGCGGAGACAGGGGGTCCTACAATGAGCAGTTCTTC
>NA|NA|TRBJ1-6|TRBV4-1
CASSQVGQAGRPLHF
TGCGCCAGCAGCCAAGTTGGGCAGGCCGGTAGGCCCCTCCACTTT
>TRBD1|medium-sized|TRBJ2-7|TRBV6-5
CASRDSLSYEQYF
TGTGCCAGCCGGGACAGCCTTTCCTACGAGCAGTACTTC
>TRBD2|NA|TRBJ2-1|TRBV30
CASVSGRLTAGQFF
TGTGCCTCCGTTAGCGGGAGACTCACCGCGGGGCAGTTCTTC
>TRBD1|NA|TRBJ1-3|TRBV5-6
CASSDGTGSGNTIYF
TGTGCCAGCAGCGACGGGACAGGCTCTGGAAACACCATATATTTT
>NA|NA|TRBJ1-6|TRBV18
CASSGGINNSPLHF
TGTGCCAGCTCAGGAGGGATAAATAATTCACCCCTCCACTTT
>TRBD1|NA|TRBJ2-2|TRBV4-2
CASSQGQGRTGELFF
TGTGCCAGCAGTCAGGGACAGGGGAGGACCGGGGAGCTGTTTTTT
>NA|NA|TRBJ1-6|TRBV19
CASSIDRGSPLHF
TGTGCCAGTAGTATAGATCGCGGTTCACCCCTCCACTTT
>TRBD1|NA|TRBJ1-1|TRBV19
CASIRGTANTEAFF
TGTGCCAGTATTCGAGGGACAGCGAACACTGAAGCTTTCTTT
>NA|NA|TRBJ1-6|TRBV28
CASKIRNSPLHF
TGTGCCAGTAAAATCCGGAATTCACCCCTCCACTTT
>NA|NA|TRBJ1-1|TRBV6-5
CASILAGNTEAFF
NA
>TRBD1|NA|TRBJ1-1|TRBV6-4
CASSDQAGGASTEAFF
TGTGCCAGCAGTGACCAGGCAGGGGGCGCGTCCACTGAAGCTTTCTTT
>TRBD2|NA|TRBJ2-1|TRBV30
CAWSVSLSGNSYNEQFF
TGTGCCTGGAGTGTTAGCTTGAGCGGGAACTCCTACAATGAGCAGTTCTTC
>TRBD2|NA|TRBJ2-3|TRBV5-5
CASSLMDGRGSDTQYF
TGTGCCAGCAGCTTGATGGACGGGAGGGGGAGCGATACGCAGTATTTT
>NA|NA|TRBJ1-5|TRBV7-3
CASSLPPGRPQHF
TGTGCCAGCAGCCTCCCTCCCGGTCGGCCCCAGCATTTT
>NA|once|TRBJ2-1|TRBV7-3
CASSSNNNEQFF
TGTGCCAGCAGCTCGAACAACAATGAGCAGTTCTTC
>TRBD2|NA|TRBJ2-1|TRBV2
CASSEAGLADNEQFF
TGTGCCAGCAGTGAAGCGGGCCTAGCGGACAATGAGCAGTTCTTC
>TRBD2|NA|TRBJ2-1|TRBV5-8
CASSSSGRRHNEQFF
TGTGCCAGCAGCTCTAGCGGGAGAAGGCACAATGAGCAGTTCTTC
>NA|once|TRBJ1-5|TRBV5-6
CASSGVGGQPQHF
TGTGCCAGCAGCGGGGTCGGGGGACAGCCCCAGCATTTT
>TRBD1|NA|TRBJ1-1|TRBV6-2/TRBV6-3
CASSPRTGRHTEAFF
TGTGCCAGCAGTCCCAGGACAGGGAGGCACACTGAAGCTTTCTTT
>TRBD1|NA|TRBJ1-1|TRBV6-5
CASRGQGAVNTEAFF
TGTGCCAGCAGGGGACAGGGGGCGGTGAACACTGAAGCTTTCTTT
>NA|NA|TRBJ1-5|TRBV27
CASSSGWGYSNQPQHF
TGTGCCAGCAGTTCAGGATGGGGCTATAGCAATCAGCCCCAGCATTTT